Detailed here is one T cell receptor (beta chain). What antigen it recognizes has not been identified. No base quality information exists; no much larger clone differs at one position. The library came from the immunoSEQ multiplex PCR assay. Each sample had some 96,000 TCR templates assayed by the deep sequencing platform. Genomic DNA extracted from sorted T cells was the material used for TCRbeta CDR3 sequencing. The source study handled its data this way. The R programming language was used for clonal analysis of TCRbeta CDR3 data. Unstimulated samples were compared with post-reaction CFSE-low samples to define alloreactive CD4+ and CD8+ clones. Regulatory or non-regulatory origin of alloreactive CD4+ clones was assigned by matching sequences to the sorted unstimulated Treg and non-Treg repertoires. As stored in TCRdb, this immuneACCESS dataset retains in-frame rearrangements with V and J assigned. A fraction of the clones does not appear; measured against another copy, unresolved V genes explain less than half of the discrepancy, and the remainder lacks a known reason. V and J calls plus clone size are reproduced from that table; the DNA served to infer D and trimming. For this sample the table gives around 100,000 clones, of which more than 85% were detected only once. Of the sample, about 0.15% is held by the ten largest clones.

Sorted unstimulated T cells and proliferating T cells recovered from mixed lymphocyte reactions underwent TCRbeta CDR3 sequencing. Fresh whole blood from approximately ten HLA-typed healthy donors was used to isolate PBMCs. The data were taken from a study of siplizumab effects on memory and regulatory T cells (dated by TCRdb to 2018 to 2020). In the study overall: The study looked at the effect of siplizumab, an anti-CD2 antibody, on alloreactive T-cell subsets in allogeneic mixed lymphocyte reactions made from human PBMCs.

Results the study describes overall, beyond this receptor: Greater diversity appeared to be present in unstimulated naive T cells than in memory T cells, and a substantial contribution to the alloresponse seemed to be made by naive cells. Roughly 80-97% of proliferating CD4+ or CD8+ clones could not be assigned a naive or memory phenotype. Among mappable alloreactive CD4+ clones, the Treg-derived fraction averaged about 70% with siplizumab versus 25% to 30% in control reactions. The cumulative frequency of alloreactive sequences traceable to unstimulated CD4+ memory T cells was significantly reduced by siplizumab. Sequences below about 10^-5 frequency were poorly captured, so only a minor fraction of alloreactive clones could be mapped to unstimulated subsets. No functional confirmation was obtained for the suppressive function of proliferating Tregs from siplizumab cultures.

The CDR3 measures 17 amino acids from cysteine to phenylalanine. Solely the CDR3 DNA is kept, with 51 bases framed from the first base. V lost 1 base and J lost 9 bases, and the count of bases not matched to a germline gene is 11. CDR1 is given as LGHNT and CDR2 as FRNRAP, both from the germline V gene. The sequence was collected from a human donor in good health. The sequencing input was CD4+ T cells sorted from blood. The chain uses TRBV12-5 and TRBJ2-2; 10 bases in the junction line up with TRBD1. The CDR3 protein is CASGLARDRGTGRELFF. At the DNA level, the sequence is TGTGCTAGTGGTTTGGCGAGGGACAGGGGAACAGGACGGGAGCTGTTTTTT. Reference TRBV12-5 and TRBJ2-2 proteins supply the regions before and after the CDR3; the full variable domain is: DARVTQTPRHKVTEMGQEVTMRCQPILGHNTVFWYRQTMMQGLELLAYFRNRAPLDDSGMPKDRFSAEMPDATLATLKIQPSEPRDSAVYFCASGLARDRGTGRELFFGEGSRLTVL.